This entry lists 3 T cell receptor beta chains sequenced from one sample in a study of neurological immune-mediated disorders (dated by TCRdb to between 2017 and 2020). Library preparation was by 5' RACE. Instrument used: Illumina HiSeq 2500. TCRdb redid the processing of the public reads, applying fastp at Q25 and MiXCR, and retained in-frame beta chains. CDR3 protein duplicates are merged, each entry listing the most common genes and DNA. The sample contains 65,000 to 90,000 distinct CDR3 sequences, around 10% of them found a single time. The biggest ten clones account for about 1.8% of the sample. The source material was PBMCs. Source of these receptors: a man between 35 and 55 years old in good health.

This clonotype was observed many times. The genes are TRBV29-1 and TRBJ2-1, with D possibly called TRBD1 or TRBD2 (5 bases each). CDR3 length equals 12 residues. The germline CDR1 and CDR2 sequences are SQVTM and ANQGSEA. The V end was cut by 3 bases, the J end by 7 bases, with 10 bases between. The CDR3: CSVDRGGNEQFF. The CDR3 region has the DNA TGCAGCGTTGACCGGGGCGGGAATGAGCAGTTCTTC.

In this sample, this clonotype turned up many times. The chain has TRBV5-1 and TRBJ2-1, with TRBD2 identical over 10 bases. In germline, CDR1 is SGHRS, CDR2 YFSETQ. The trim removed 2 bases at V and 2 bases at J, leaving 1 base unmatched. The CDR3 is 15 residues long. The CDR3 sequence is CASSFLAGAYNEQFF. Here the CDR3 DNA reads TGCGCCAGCAGCTTCCTAGCGGGAGCCTACAATGAGCAGTTCTTC.

This clonotype was picked up many times. J is TRBJ2-7 and V is TRBV6-1, with a possible D match to TRBD2 (5 bases). Germline CDR1 MNHNS, CDR2 SASEGT. Trimming took off 7 bases at V and 1 base at J, with 14 bases between the two ends. This CDR3 comprises 14 residues. The DNA for the CDR3 is TGTGCCAGCATGCGTGACGACTATTCCTACGAGCAGTACTTC. Residues: CASMRDDYSYEQYF.